The T cell receptor beta chain described here comes from a study of Graves' ophthalmopathy and Graves' hyperthyroidism. Germline V gene data show CDR1 as GTSNPN and CDR2 as SVGIG (reference sequence). The V end was cut by 4 bases, the J end by 5 bases, with 15 bases between. The CDR3 is 14 residues long. RNA transcripts served as template for amplifying TCR beta CDR3 sequences. The first-round RT-PCR employed HTBI primers together with the Qiagen OneStep RT-PCR kit. A multiplex PCR was then performed as the second round. TCRdb re-derived calls from the multiplex PCR reads in MiXCR, one entry per CDR3 protein. The sample includes over 500,000 distinct CDR3 sequences, roughly 20% of them seen just once.

The receptor's source is a woman between 18 and 29 years old with stable Graves' hyperthyroidism. Some clones in this sample may be carry-over from other donors' samples. The specimen sequenced was peripheral blood. The chain is built from TRBV30 and TRBJ1-5; D gene uncertain. CDR3 bases: TGTGCCTGGAAATGGGAACTTTGGGATCAGCCCCAGCATTTT. Translating it yields CAWKWELWDQPQHF. The full variable domain, its missing parts supplied by reference TRBV30 and TRBJ1-5, is SQTIHQWPATLVQPVGSPLSLECTVEGTSNPNLYWYRQAAGRGLQLLFYSVGIGQISSEVPQNLSASRPQDRQFILSSKKLLLSDSGFYLCAWKWELWDQPQHFGDGTRLSIL.